This is a list of T cell receptor beta chains from one sample in a study of post-analysis software for immune sequencing data. MiXCR, applied by TCRdb to the PCR reads, yields one record per CDR3 protein. The repertoire holds about 260,000 distinct CDR3 sequences, with about 40% as singletons. Material: blood. Every receptor here comes from a girl under 18 with multiple sclerosis. Each CDR3 is given with its conserved first and last residue. A D gene is named only where the DNA matches it firmly. Not every row has a clone size; where given, it reads once, few, many or a size class.

size: NA
V: TRBV20-1
D: TRBD2
J: TRBJ2-7
DNA: TGCAGTGCTAGAGAAACAGCGGGACGGGCGTACAATGAGCAGTACTTC
CDR3: CSARETAGRAYNEQYF

size: NA
V: TRBV10-3
D: TRBD2
J: TRBJ2-1
DNA: TGTGCCATCAGGGAAGGGACTAGCGGGAGGGTGAATGAGCAGTTCTTC
CDR3: CAIREGTSGRVNEQFF

size: NA
V: TRBV7-2
D: TRBD2
J: TRBJ2-7
DNA: TGTGCCAGCAGCGCCTATCGCAGCGGGGGTACCTACGAGCAGTACTTC
CDR3: CASSAYRSGGTYEQYF

size: NA
V: TRBV7-9
D: NA
J: TRBJ2-7
DNA: TGTGCCAGCAGCTCATACCTTAGGAGCGAGCAGTACTTC
CDR3: CASSSYLRSEQYF

size: many
V: TRBV5-1
D: NA
J: TRBJ2-1
DNA: TGCGCCAGCAGCTTCTCAGGCGGTGCCTCCTACAATGAGCAGTTCTTC
CDR3: CASSFSGGASYNEQFF

size: many
V: TRBV15
D: NA
J: TRBJ1-2
DNA: TGTGCCACCAGCAGAGATTCGCTCTATGGCTACACCTTC
CDR3: CATSRDSLYGYTF

size: NA
V: TRBV4-2
D: NA
J: TRBJ2-3
DNA: TGTGCCAGCCGTTCTAGCGCAGATACGCAGTATTTT
CDR3: CASRSSADTQYF

size: NA
V: TRBV20-1
D: NA
J: TRBJ2-7
DNA: TGCAGTGCTAGTAGCAGGGACTACGAGCAGTACTTC
CDR3: CSASSRDYEQYF

size: many
V: TRBV29-1
D: NA
J: TRBJ1-2
DNA: TGCAGCGTTGTCCCACGGGCAGGGACCTATGGCTACACCTTC
CDR3: CSVVPRAGTYGYTF

size: NA
V: TRBV28
D: NA
J: TRBJ1-1
DNA: TGTGCCAGCAGGTTATCTACGGAGTACACTGAAGCTTTCTTT
CDR3: CASRLSTEYTEAFF

size: many
V: TRBV7-2
D: TRBD1
J: TRBJ2-3
DNA: TGTGCCAGCAGCGCCCGACAGGGTGGGAGCACAGATACGCAGTATTTT
CDR3: CASSARQGGSTDTQYF

size: few
V: TRBV19
D: NA
J: TRBJ1-1
DNA: TGTGCCAGTAGCCCTGCAACAGAGAGAGAGGGTTGGACTGAAGCTTTCTTT
CDR3: CASSPATEREGWTEAFF

size: many
V: TRBV9
D: NA
J: TRBJ2-1
DNA: TGTGCCAGTGGGGCTAGCCGAGGCTACAATGAGCAGTTCTTC
CDR3: CASGASRGYNEQFF

size: many
V: TRBV28
D: NA
J: TRBJ2-7
DNA: TGTGCCAGCAGTTTATCCGGACGGTCCTACGAGCAGTACTTC
CDR3: CASSLSGRSYEQYF

size: many
V: TRBV5-1
D: TRBD2
J: TRBJ2-1
DNA: TGCGCCAGCAGCTCTAGCGGGGGGTACAATGAGCAGTTCTTC
CDR3: CASSSSGGYNEQFF

size: many
V: TRBV7-6
D: TRBD2
J: TRBJ2-3
DNA: TGTGCCAGCAGGCCCGGCAGCGGGAGGGCCCCAGATACGCAGTATTTT
CDR3: CASRPGSGRAPDTQYF

size: NA
V: TRBV7-2
D: TRBD1
J: TRBJ1-1
DNA: TGTGCCAGCAGCTCTCGGACAGGGGGCAACACTGAAGCTTTCTTT
CDR3: CASSSRTGGNTEAFF

size: few
V: TRBV7-3
D: NA
J: TRBJ1-3
DNA: TGTGCCAGCAGCCCCGTCAGCGGGTCTGGAAACACCATATATTTT
CDR3: CASSPVSGSGNTIYF

size: NA
V: TRBV7-9
D: TRBD2
J: TRBJ2-5
DNA: TGTGCCAGCAGCTCCCCAGGGACTAGCGGGAGGCCCTATAAGCAGTACTTC
CDR3: CASSSPGTSGRPYKQYF

size: NA
V: TRBV5-1
D: TRBD1
J: TRBJ2-5
DNA: TGCGCCAGCAGCTTGGAGGTACAGGGGTCAGGGACCCAGTACTTC
CDR3: CASSLEVQGSGTQYF

size: few
V: TRBV7-2
D: NA
J: TRBJ2-7
DNA: TGTGCCAGCAGCTCTGAAGGGGGGTGGACCTACGAGCAGTACTTC
CDR3: CASSSEGGWTYEQYF

size: few
V: TRBV28
D: NA
J: TRBJ1-1
DNA: TGTGCCAGCAGTTTTTCGGGCGGTGAAGCTTTCTTT
CDR3: CASSFSGGEAFF

size: NA
V: TRBV13
D: TRBD2
J: TRBJ2-5
DNA: TGTGCCAGCATCTTAGTCTCCGGGGGGGTCCAAGAGACCCGGTACTTC
CDR3: CASILVSGGVQETRYF

size: NA
V: TRBV7-2
D: TRBD1
J: TRBJ2-3
DNA: TGTGCCAGCAGCCCAGGACAGGGGGCAGCAGGAGATACGCAGTATTTT
CDR3: CASSPGQGAAGDTQYF

size: NA
V: TRBV2
D: TRBD2
J: TRBJ2-5
DNA: TGTGCCAGCAGCTGGACTAGCGGGGGAGAGACCCAGTACTTC
CDR3: CASSWTSGGETQYF

size: NA
V: TRBV27
D: NA
J: TRBJ1-5
DNA: TGTGCCAGCAGCCAAGGGGAGAATCGGCCCCAGCATTTT
CDR3: CASSQGENRPQHF

size: few
V: TRBV20-1
D: TRBD2
J: TRBJ2-1
DNA: TGCAGTGCTAGAGATGCCTCGGGACTAGCGGGAGTGGGGTGGAATGAGCAGTTCTTC
CDR3: CSARDASGLAGVGWNEQFF

size: NA
V: TRBV28
D: TRBD2
J: TRBJ2-5
DNA: TGTGCCAGCAGCCTTGGGACTAGCTCGGGGTTGGGCGAGACCCAGTACTTC
CDR3: CASSLGTSSGLGETQYF

size: NA
V: TRBV7-2
D: NA
J: TRBJ2-3
DNA: TGTGCCAGCAGCCCTAGGAGCCCTAGCACAGATACGCAGTATTTT
CDR3: CASSPRSPSTDTQYF

size: NA
V: TRBV18
D: NA
J: TRBJ2-2
DNA: TGTGCCAGCCGAGAGGGAAACACCGGGGAGCTGTTTTTT
CDR3: CASREGNTGELFF

size: NA
V: TRBV10-3
D: NA
J: TRBJ1-1
DNA: TGTGCCACAGAGGGGACACGCGGGAACACTGAAGCTTTCTTT
CDR3: CATEGTRGNTEAFF

size: NA
V: TRBV5-1
D: TRBD1
J: TRBJ2-2
DNA: TGCGCCAGCAGCTCGTCAACAGGGGCGGACACCGGGGAGCTGTTTTTT
CDR3: CASSSSTGADTGELFF

size: NA
V: TRBV4-1
D: TRBD1
J: TRBJ2-7
DNA: TGCGCCAGCAGCCAAACCCGGGGTGGGACAGGCTGCTACGAGCAGTACTTC
CDR3: CASSQTRGGTGCYEQYF

size: many
V: TRBV3-1
D: NA
J: TRBJ2-1
DNA: TGTGCCAGCTCCCCGCGTTCGTATTCCTACAATGAGCAGTTCTTC
CDR3: CASSPRSYSYNEQFF

size: NA
V: TRBV29-1
D: NA
J: TRBJ1-2
DNA: TGCAGCGTTGAGGGGGGTATGGGCTACACCTTC
CDR3: CSVEGGMGYTF

size: many
V: TRBV9
D: NA
J: TRBJ2-3
DNA: TGTGCCAGCAGCGCCTCAGTCCCAGATACGCAGTATTTT
CDR3: CASSASVPDTQYF

size: many
V: TRBV7-9
D: NA
J: TRBJ2-3
DNA: TGTGCCAGCAGCCGGGACCAAGATACGCAGTATTTT
CDR3: CASSRDQDTQYF

size: NA
V: TRBV7-2
D: TRBD1
J: TRBJ1-1
DNA: TGTGCCAGCAGCCCACTGGGGACAGGCCCGGTAGGGAACACTGAAGCTTTCTTT
CDR3: CASSPLGTGPVGNTEAFF

size: NA
V: TRBV12-3/TRBV12-4
D: NA
J: TRBJ1-1
DNA: TGTGCCAGCAAAAGGGGACGGAACACTGAAGCTTTCTTT
CDR3: CASKRGRNTEAFF

size: NA
V: TRBV6-5
D: NA
J: TRBJ1-4
DNA: TGTGCCAGCAATAAGAGGAGGGGAGATGAAAAACTGTTTTTT
CDR3: CASNKRRGDEKLFF

size: many
V: TRBV18
D: NA
J: TRBJ2-4
DNA: TGTGCCAGCTCACCAAGGGGATTAGTAGCCAAAAACATTCAGTACTTC
CDR3: CASSPRGLVAKNIQYF

size: many
V: TRBV10-3
D: NA
J: TRBJ2-5
DNA: TGTGCCATCAGTGAGTCATTCGACGGGTACCAAGAGACCCAGTACTTC
CDR3: CAISESFDGYQETQYF

size: NA
V: TRBV5-1
D: NA
J: TRBJ1-1
DNA: TGCGTCAGCAGCTTGGCAGGGACGGTGAACACTGAAGCTTTCTTT
CDR3: CVSSLAGTVNTEAFF

size: NA
V: TRBV4-1
D: NA
J: TRBJ1-5
DNA: TGCGCCAGCAGCCAAGATTTGACAGTTAATCAGCCCCAGCATTTT
CDR3: CASSQDLTVNQPQHF

size: many
V: TRBV20-1
D: TRBD2
J: TRBJ2-5
DNA: TGCAGTGCTCTGAGCGGAGGGAGGGGAGAGACCCAGTACTTC
CDR3: CSALSGGRGETQYF